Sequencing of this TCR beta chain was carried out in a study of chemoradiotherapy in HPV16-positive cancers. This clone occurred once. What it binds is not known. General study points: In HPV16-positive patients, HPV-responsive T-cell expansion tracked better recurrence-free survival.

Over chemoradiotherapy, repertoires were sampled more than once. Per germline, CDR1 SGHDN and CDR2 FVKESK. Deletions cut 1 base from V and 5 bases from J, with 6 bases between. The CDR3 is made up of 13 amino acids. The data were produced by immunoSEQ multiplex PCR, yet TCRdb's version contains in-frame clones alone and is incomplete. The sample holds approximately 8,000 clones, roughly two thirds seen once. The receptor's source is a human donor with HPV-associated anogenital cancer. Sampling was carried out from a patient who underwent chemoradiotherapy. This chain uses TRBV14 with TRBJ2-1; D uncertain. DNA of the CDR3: TGTGCCAGCAGCCAAGGATTGCACAATGAGCAGTTCTTC. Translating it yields CASSQGLHNEQFF.